These 28 T cell receptor beta chains were all obtained from the same sample, sequenced in a study of control samples from healthy donors and cancer patients. Profiled with immunoSEQ multiplex PCR; TCRdb holds only in-frame clones, not every one. Found here are 210,000 or so clones, roughly nine tenths of them singletons; the top ten hold approximately 1.8%. The specimen was blood. The receptor source for this set is a man aged 30 to 45 in good health.

The chain employs TRBV7-8 and TRBJ1-5, with 8 bases matching TRBD1. The CDR3 has 17 amino acids. V shed 1 base, J shed 6 bases, and the junction held 11 bases outside the gene matches. Germline assignment: CDR1 SGHVS and CDR2 FQNEAQ. DNA for the CDR3: TGTGCCAGCAGCTTAGGGTCGGCGGACAGGGCGGCTCAGCCCCAGCATTTT. This gives the protein CASSLGSADRAAQPQHF.

The CDR3 protein is CSVGEGNTEAFF. The CDR3 DNA reads TGCAGCGTTGGGGAGGGAAACACTGAAGCTTTCTTT. The J gene is TRBJ1-1, the V gene TRBV29-1; D is ambiguous. Germline V lookup: CDR1 SQVTM, CDR2 ANQGSEA. There are 12 residues in the CDR3. Trimming shortened V by 4 bases and J by 2 bases, and 8 bases separated the two germline ends.

This clone was counted once. CDR3 sequence reads: CASSERQGSYNEQFF. In DNA form, the CDR3 reads TGTGCCAGCAGTGAAAGACAGGGAAGCTACAATGAGCAGTTCTTC. The chain recombines TRBV25-1 with TRBJ2-1; 7 bases are a match to TRBD1. The V segment lost 2 bases and the J segment 3 bases; nucleotides outside the gene matches: 4. The CDR3 length is 15 residues. Germline-derived CDR1 and CDR2 are MGHDK and SYGVNS. Full variable domain (missing parts from reference TRBV25-1 and TRBJ2-1): EADIYQTPRYLVIGTGKKITLECSQTMGHDKMYWYQQDPGMELHLIHYSYGVNSTEKGDLSSESTVSRIRTEHFPLTLESARPSHTSQYLCASSERQGSYNEQFFGPGTRLTVL.

The count of this clone is one. The CDR3 nucleotides are TGTGCCAGCAGCTTGAACCCCCCTGTGGACTATGGCTACACCTTC. It specifies CASSLNPPVDYGYTF. The rearrangement links TRBV5-8 to TRBJ1-2; D is unclear. The CDR3 sequence is 15 residues long. CDR1 is SGHTS, CDR2 YDEGEE, per germline. The V gene lost 1 base and the J gene lost 3 bases, with 13 bases spanning the gap. The variable domain in full, completed from reference TRBV5-8 and TRBJ1-2, reads EAGVTQSPTHLIKTRGQQATLRCSPISGHTSVYWYQQALGLGLQFLLWYDEGEERNRGNFPPRFSGRQFPNYSSELNVNALELEDSALYLCASSLNPPVDYGYTFGSGTRLTVV.

The chain has TRBV6-1 and TRBJ2-1, with D possibly TRBD2 on 6 matching bases. The CDR3 runs 14 residues. Germline V gene sequence: CDR1 MNHNS, CDR2 SASEGT. V was pared by 1 base and J by 3 bases, with 7 bases between. CDR3 region: CASSEVEGYNEQFF. The CDR3 DNA reads as TGTGCCAGCAGTGAAGTGGAGGGCTACAATGAGCAGTTCTTC.

This chain links TRBV24-1 with TRBJ2-1; D perhaps matches TRBD2 (5 bases). The CDR3 consists of 15 residues. V was shortened by 6 bases and J by 5 bases, with 16 bases between the two germline ends. CDR1 is KGHDR, CDR2 SFDVKD, per germline. The CDR3 protein is CATSILAGENNEQFF. CDR3 in DNA: TGTGCCACCAGTATACTCGCGGGCGAAAACAATGAGCAGTTCTTC.

The V and J genes are TRBV24-1 and TRBJ2-7; D is undetermined. V dropped 5 bases and J dropped 7 bases, with 11 bases sitting between them. Germline assignment: CDR1 KGHDR and CDR2 SFDVKD. The CDR3 spans 12 residues. In nucleotides, the CDR3 is TGTGCCACCAGTGCCCTATCAGAGGAGCAGTACTTC. This gives the protein CATSALSEEQYF.

CDR3 nucleotides: TGTGCCAGCAGTTTAGGGGGGGCGATAGGGAATCAGCCCCAGCATTTT. Amino acid sequence: CASSLGGAIGNQPQHF. The V call is TRBV27, the J call TRBJ1-5; the D gene is possibly TRBD1 (6 bases). V lost 2 bases, J lost 4 bases, and 15 bases lay in between. The CDR3 covers 16 residues. The V gene's germline CDR1 is MNHEY and CDR2 SMNVEV (reference sequence).

The rearrangement uses TRBV9 and TRBJ2-1, with a possible D match to TRBD2 (5 bases). The germline gives CDR1 SGDLS, CDR2 YYNGEE. Trimming left V 0 bases short and J 0 bases short, with 7 bases between. CDR3 size: 15 residues. For the CDR3, the DNA is TGTGCCAGCAGCGTAGGACTAAGCTCCTACAATGAGCAGTTCTTC. Protein product: CASSVGLSSYNEQFF.

The chain combines TRBV30 with TRBJ2-7; the D gene could be TRBD1 or TRBD2 (5 bases each). Germline V gene data show CDR1 as GTSNPN and CDR2 as SVGIG (reference sequence). The V and J ends lost 3 bases and 0 bases respectively, with 12 bases between them. This CDR3 spans 14 amino acids. CDR3 in amino acids: CAWREGGGSYEQYF. The CDR3 DNA reads as TGTGCCTGGAGAGAGGGTGGGGGCTCCTACGAGCAGTACTTC.

The J gene is TRBJ1-2, the V gene TRBV4-1; D unclear. The germline V gene encodes CDR1 MGHRA and CDR2 YSYEKL. The ends were cut back, 1 base at V and 10 bases at J, with 7 bases in the middle. This CDR3 has 11 residues. The CDR3 DNA reads as TGCGCCAGCAGCCAAGGCCCGTACTACACCTTC. This gives the protein CASSQGPYYTF.

CDR3 amino acids: CATSRDRWDTQYF. Written as DNA, the CDR3 is TGTGCCACCAGCAGAGATCGGTGGGATACGCAGTATTTT. The chain is built from TRBV15 and TRBJ2-3, with D unclear. The CDR3 has 13 residues. Trimming removed 0 bases from V and 6 bases from J, with 7 bases in between. Germline loops: CDR1 LNHNV, CDR2 YYDKDF (reference sequence).

This clone was seen only once. This chain joins TRBV6-1 and TRBJ1-5, with D possibly being TRBD1 (5 bases). Germline V lookup: CDR1 MNHNS, CDR2 SASEGT. The V and J ends lost 0 bases and 4 bases respectively, with 7 bases between them. This CDR3 spans 14 amino acids. Written as DNA, the CDR3 is TGTGCCAGCAGTGAAGCGGGGCTTAATCAGCCCCAGCATTTT. It encodes CASSEAGLNQPQHF.

This sequence joins TRBV27 and TRBJ1-2, with 12 bases aligning to TRBD1. J lost 4 bases, V lost 10 bases, and 10 bases had no gene match. CDR1 is MNHEY, CDR2 SMNVEV, per germline (reference sequence). The CDR3 contains 15 residues. CDR3 bases: TGTGCCACCAATACCGGGACAGGGGGCATCTATGGCTACACCTTC. Translating it yields CATNTGTGGIYGYTF.

The V call is TRBV27, the J call TRBJ2-7; no definite D call. The germline V and J ends were trimmed by 0 bases and 2 bases, with 14 bases remaining between them. In germline, CDR1 is MNHEY, CDR2 SMNVEV (reference sequence). This CDR3 region has 16 residues. CDR3 in amino acids: CASSLSGTRTAYEQYF. The CDR3 nucleotides are TGTGCCAGCAGTTTATCAGGAACAAGAACCGCCTACGAGCAGTACTTC.

This chain uses TRBV19 with TRBJ1-1; D is undetermined. With 5 bases removed from V and 3 bases from J, the gap between germline ends came to 7 bases. The CDR3 loop spans 12 amino acids. Germline CDR1 reads LNHDA; CDR2 reads SQIVND (reference sequence). The CDR3 nucleotides read TGTGCCAGTAGTTTGGAGTACACTGAAGCTTTCTTT. It encodes CASSLEYTEAFF.

This clone was seen only once. This chain links TRBV6-5 with TRBJ2-1; 10 positions agree with TRBD2. The CDR3 runs 13 residues. The germline V gene has CDR1 MNHEY and CDR2 SVGAGI. V lost 5 bases to trimming and J lost 7 bases; unmatched junction nucleotides: 2. Here the CDR3 reads CASSLAGVNEQFF. In DNA form, the CDR3 reads TGTGCCAGCAGTCTAGCGGGGGTAAATGAGCAGTTCTTC.

The V call is TRBV5-1, the J call TRBJ1-3, with unresolved D. V was shortened by 0 bases and J by 4 bases, with 8 bases between the two germline ends. The length of the CDR3 is 14 residues. CDR1 is SGHRS, CDR2 YFSETQ, per germline. As DNA, the CDR3 is TGCGCCAGCAGCTTGGCGGCTTCCGGAAACACCATATATTTT. This codes for CASSLAASGNTIYF.

V usage is TRBV12-3 or TRBV12-4 and J usage is TRBJ2-3; 10 nucleotides match TRBD2. The V and J ends lost 9 bases and 1 base, in that order; junction bases with no gene match: 1. The CDR3 is 13 residues long. CDR3 in amino acids: CASGTSGTDTQYF. CDR3 DNA: TGTGCCAGTGGGACTAGCGGCACAGATACGCAGTATTTT.

The chain joins TRBV5-1 to TRBJ2-2; 14 nucleotides agree with TRBD2. The CDR3 contains 18 residues. In germline, CDR1 is SGHRS, CDR2 YFSETQ. V trimming: 3 bases; J trimming: 0 bases; junction bases outside the gene matches: 4. CDR3 sequence: CASSWTSGGPSNTGELFF. The CDR3 region has the DNA TGCGCCAGCAGCTGGACTAGCGGGGGGCCCTCGAACACCGGGGAGCTGTTTTTT.

J is TRBJ1-4 and V is TRBV9; D perhaps matches TRBD1 (5 bases). The germline V and J ends were trimmed by 7 bases and 7 bases, with 11 bases remaining between them. CDR1 and CDR2 from the germline V gene are SGDLS and YYNGEE. The length of the CDR3 is 12 residues. CDR3 DNA: TGTGCCAGCGGGGGAGCGGCTGAAAAACTGTTTTTT. Its protein is CASGGAAEKLFF.

V usage is TRBV5-1 and J usage is TRBJ1-1; D may be TRBD1 (6 bases). Germline V gene sequence: CDR1 SGHRS, CDR2 YFSETQ. The CDR3 totals 14 residues. V lost 3 bases and J lost 3, with 12 bases in between. The chain's CDR3 is CASSSQGRHTEAFF. CDR3 nucleotides: TGCGCCAGCAGCTCCCAGGGGCGGCACACTGAAGCTTTCTTT. Full variable domain (rest looked up from reference TRBV5-1 and TRBJ1-1): KAGVTQTPRYLIKTRGQQVTLSCSPISGHRSVSWYQQTPGQGLQFLFEYFSETQRNKGNFPGRFSGRQFSNSRSEMNVSTLELGDSALYLCASSSQGRHTEAFFGQGTRLTVV.

The chain employs TRBV6-2 or TRBV6-3 and TRBJ2-7, with TRBD2 matching 7 bases. Trimming took 0 bases from V and 9 from J; bases not matched to a gene: 5. Germline V CDR1 and CDR2: MNHEY, SVGEGT. CDR3 length equals 13 residues. The CDR3 nucleotides are TGTGCCAGCAGTTACTCACCGGGCGGGGGGCAGTACTTC. Its protein is CASSYSPGGGQYF.

The CDR3 here is CATSEPGQGLVTQYF. CDR3 bases: TGTGCCACCAGTGAGCCGGGACAGGGCCTCGTTACGCAGTATTTT. This rearrangement joins TRBV24-1 to TRBJ2-3; 9 nucleotides match TRBD1. V gave up 4 bases and J gave up 8 bases; unmatched junction bases: 9. The CDR3 is 15 amino acids. Germline V gene sequence: CDR1 KGHDR, CDR2 SFDVKD.

The chain is built from TRBV5-1 and TRBJ1-4, with D possibly TRBD1 on 6 matching bases. Germline CDR1 reads SGHRS; CDR2 reads YFSETQ. The CDR3 has 16 residues. Deletions cut 4 bases from V and 8 bases from J, with 21 bases between. The CDR3 DNA reads as TGCGCCAGCAGCGCGGCAGGCAAGCCAGGGGAAGAAAAACTGTTTTTT. This gives the protein CASSAAGKPGEEKLFF.

The genes are TRBV6-4 and TRBJ2-5, with 12 nucleotides matching TRBD2. The CDR3 is 14 amino acids. With 5 bases clipped from V and 4 bases from J, the junction kept 2 bases outside the gene matches. Germline V gene data show CDR1 as MRHNA and CDR2 as SNTAGT. CDR3 protein: CASSPTSGGETQYF. The CDR3 DNA is TGTGCCAGCAGTCCGACTAGCGGGGGAGAGACCCAGTACTTC.

The chain joins TRBV19 to TRBJ1-1; D is undetermined. Germline V gene lookup returns CDR1 LNHDA and CDR2 SQIVND (reference sequence). The V end was cut by 5 bases, the J end by 6 bases, with 7 bases between. The CDR3 has 11 residues. CDR3 sequence: CASSRTAEAFF. As DNA, the CDR3 is TGTGCCAGTAGTCGGACGGCTGAAGCTTTCTTT.

The rearrangement links TRBV27 to TRBJ2-7; 8 nucleotides match TRBD1. The CDR3 covers 15 residues. The germline CDR1 and CDR2 sequences are MNHEY and SMNVEV (reference sequence). V lost 4 bases and J lost 3; bases outside the gene matches: 8. CDR3 bases: TGTGCCAGCAGTTCTCAGGGGGCTCCGGGCTACGAGCAGTACTTC. Amino acid sequence: CASSSQGAPGYEQYF.